Sequencing of this T cell receptor beta chain was carried out in a study of T cells in Graves' hyperthyroidism and ophthalmopathy. The sample holds many counts of this clonotype. Using RNA transcripts as the source, TCR beta CDR3 regions were amplified. A first-round RT-PCR of the TCR CDR3 used the HTBI primer set. TCRdb reanalysed the multiplex PCR reads using MiXCR and keeps one entry per CDR3 protein. The sample lists a few hundred thousand distinct CDR3 sequences; about 14% were seen once. This clonotype was obtained from a woman aged 40 to 49 with Graves' hyperthyroidism that later progressed to Graves' ophthalmopathy. The source material was blood.

The CDR3 DNA reads TGTGCCAGCAGCTTAAACGGTCCCTACGAGCAGTACTTC. Translated, it gives CASSLNGPYEQYF. V usage is TRBV7-9 and J usage is TRBJ2-7; unclear D gene. CDR1 SEHNR and CDR2 FQNEAQ come from the germline V gene (reference sequence). Trimming pared 2 bases from V and 2 bases from J, leaving 7 bases between. This CDR3 comprises 13 residues.